Below are 31 T cell receptor beta chains sequenced from a single sample in a study of T cell responses to AZD1222 COVID-19 vaccine. Libraries were prepared by immunoSEQ multiplex PCR; TCRdb keeps only in-frame clonotypes and omits some of them. The data hold around 200,000 clones, with roughly 91% observed a single time. Here the sequenced sample was peripheral blood, taken on day 0 of AZD1222 vaccination. The receptors derive from an adult in good health.

This clone was observed once. The CDR3 reads CASSEGDRVTANYGYTF. The CDR3 DNA reads TGTGCCAGCAGTGAAGGGGACAGGGTGACAGCTAACTATGGCTACACCTTC. The chain links TRBV2 to TRBJ1-2; 9 bases fit TRBD1. The CDR3 has 17 amino acids. Trimming at V came to 1 base and at J to 0 bases, leaving 6 bases not matched to a gene. From germline, CDR1 is SNHLY and CDR2 FYNNEI. Together with reference TRBV2 and TRBJ1-2, the CDR3 gives the full variable domain: EPEVTQTPSHQVTQMGQEVILRCVPISNHLYFYWYRQILGQKVEFLVSFYNNEISEKSEIFDDQFSVERPDGSNFTLKIRSTKLEDSAMYFCASSEGDRVTANYGYTFGSGTRLTVV.

This sequence joins TRBV6-5 and TRBJ2-7, with 8 bases aligning to TRBD1. V dropped 7 bases and J dropped 3; count of bases not matched to a gene: 11. The CDR3 extends over 15 amino acids. Germline CDR1 is MNHEY and CDR2 is SVGAGI. The CDR3 region is CASTYRGVGFYEQYF. The CDR3 nucleotides are TGTGCCAGCACCTACAGGGGGGTGGGTTTCTACGAGCAGTACTTC.

The V and J genes are TRBV27 and TRBJ2-2; 7 bases fit TRBD1. The CDR3 covers 16 residues. With 5 bases clipped from V and 1 base from J, the junction kept 7 bases outside the gene matches. The V gene's germline CDR1 is MNHEY and CDR2 SMNVEV (reference sequence). The CDR3 DNA reads as TGTGCCAGCAGTCCGCTTAGGACAGGGAACACCGGGGAGCTGTTTTTT. Its protein is CASSPLRTGNTGELFF.

The gene calls are TRBV5-1 and TRBJ1-1; D uncertain. CDR1 and CDR2 (germline): SGHRS, YFSETQ. Trimming took 1 base from V and 6 from J, leaving 10 bases between them. This CDR3 is built from 13 residues. This CDR3 reads CASSLNLAAEAFF. The CDR3 DNA follows: TGCGCCAGCAGCTTGAATCTGGCGGCTGAAGCTTTCTTT.

Judged by abundance, this clone is medium-sized. The rearrangement links TRBV6-2 or TRBV6-3 to TRBJ1-6, with TRBD1 as a possible D gene (6 bases). The CDR3 runs to 14 residues. The V and J ends lost 3 bases and 9 bases respectively, with 12 bases between them. Germline CDR1 MNHEY, CDR2 SVGEGT. This chain's CDR3 is CASSYGGISSPLHF. The CDR3 bases are TGTGCCAGCAGTTATGGGGGCATTAGTTCACCCCTCCACTTT.

DNA of the CDR3: TGTGCCAGCAGTTTATCCCTGGGGGTGAATCAGCCCCAGCATTTT. Translated: CASSLSLGVNQPQHF. The chain is built from TRBV27 and TRBJ1-5; weak D call: TRBD1 (5 bases). CDR3 length equals 15 residues. Trimming removed 0 bases from V and 4 bases from J, with 10 bases in between. The germline V gene encodes CDR1 MNHEY and CDR2 SMNVEV (reference sequence).

This chain joins TRBV2 and TRBJ2-7, with 8 bases aligning to TRBD1. Germline CDR1 reads SNHLY; CDR2 reads FYNNEI. The CDR3 runs 16 residues. The V segment lost 7 bases and the J segment 4 bases; nucleotides outside the gene matches: 15. As DNA, the CDR3 is TGTGCCAGCACCCCACGCCGGACAGGGTTTGGGTACGAGCAGTACTTC. Amino acids: CASTPRRTGFGYEQYF.

The chain recombines TRBV28 with TRBJ1-1; D perhaps matches TRBD1 (6 bases). Trimming shortened V by 7 bases and J by 4 bases, and 19 bases separated the two germline ends. The CDR3 extends over 15 amino acids. Germline lookup yields CDR1 MDHEN and CDR2 SYDVKM. CDR3 bases: TGTGCCAGCACTATACAACGGGGGCGTGGCACTGAAGCTTTCTTT. Translation gives CASTIQRGRGTEAFF.

V usage is TRBV11-1 and J usage is TRBJ2-7; 8 bases agree with TRBD2. Germline-derived CDR1 and CDR2 are SGHAT and FQDESV (reference sequence). There are 15 residues in the CDR3. V lost 1 base and J lost 5; bases outside the gene matches: 7. As DNA, the CDR3 is TGTGCCAGCAGCTTAGTATCACGGGAGGGGGACGAGCAGTACTTC. This sequence encodes CASSLVSREGDEQYF.

V gene TRBV28 combines with J gene TRBJ2-6, with a tentative D call TRBD1 (6 bases). The germline CDR1 and CDR2 sequences are MDHEN and SYDVKM. CDR3 length: 16 residues. The germline V and J ends were trimmed by 0 bases and 4 bases, with 10 bases remaining between them. This chain's CDR3 is CASSLWQGTGANVLTF. The CDR3 coding sequence is TGTGCCAGCAGTTTATGGCAGGGGACCGGGGCCAACGTCCTGACTTTC. Complete variable domain (other parts from reference TRBV28 and TRBJ2-6): DVKVTQSSRYLVKRTGEKVFLECVQDMDHENMFWYRQDPGLGLRLIYFSYDVKMKEKGDIPEGYSVSREKKERFSLILESASTNQTSMYLCASSLWQGTGANVLTFGAGSRLTVL.

The chain carries TRBV19 and TRBJ1-5; D unresolved. Deletions cut 6 bases from V and 0 bases from J, with 12 bases between. The V gene's germline CDR1 is LNHDA and CDR2 SQIVND (reference sequence). The CDR3 has 15 residues. This chain's CDR3 is CASRRQWTSNQPQHF. The CDR3 DNA reads TGTGCCAGTAGGCGCCAGTGGACTAGCAATCAGCCCCAGCATTTT.

The V and J genes are TRBV5-1 and TRBJ2-3; 9 nucleotides align to TRBD1. The CDR3 is 14 amino acids. The germline CDR1 and CDR2 sequences are SGHRS and YFSETQ. The V gene end was trimmed by 0 bases and the J gene end by 4 bases; junction bases not matched to a gene: 0. CDR3 loop: CASSLGTGADTQYF. CDR3 coding DNA: TGCGCCAGCAGCTTGGGGACAGGGGCAGATACGCAGTATTTT.

On this clone itself: This sample also contains other DNA sequences that code for the same CDR3. The V and J genes are TRBV18 and TRBJ1-5; D remains unclear. From germline, CDR1 is KGHSH and CDR2 LQKENI. Trimming left V 2 bases short and J 0 bases short, with 8 bases between. The CDR3 runs to 15 residues. CDR3 protein: CASSPTGYSNQPQHF. The CDR3 bases are TGTGCCAGCTCACCAACGGGGTATAGCAATCAGCCCCAGCATTTT. The full variable domain, rest sourced from reference TRBV18 and TRBJ1-5, is NAGVMQNPRHLVRRRGQEARLRCSPMKGHSHVYWYRQLPEEGLKFMVYLQKENIIDESGMPKERFSAEFPKEGPSILRIQQVVRGDSAAYFCASSPTGYSNQPQHFGDGTRLSIL.

The rearrangement joins TRBV2 to TRBJ2-7; tentatively, D is TRBD2 (5 bases). The CDR3 is made up of 16 amino acids. V was pared by 4 bases and J by 5 bases, with 21 bases between. Germline loops: CDR1 SNHLY, CDR2 FYNNEI. The CDR3 sequence: CASSGKAGLNRDEQYF. In nucleotides, the CDR3 is TGTGCCAGCAGTGGTAAGGCCGGACTGAACCGGGACGAGCAGTACTTC.

The V and J genes are TRBV6-5 and TRBJ1-5, with D hard to call. The CDR3 length is 14 residues. Trimming stripped 6 bases from V and 5 bases from J, with 14 bases between. From germline, CDR1 is MNHEY and CDR2 SVGAGI. The CDR3 sequence: CASSQSGGDQPQHF. The CDR3, as DNA: TGTGCCAGCAGCCAGAGCGGCGGCGATCAGCCCCAGCATTTT.

The chain uses TRBV7-9 and TRBJ2-2; D could derive from TRBD1 or TRBD2 (5 bases each). This CDR3 has 14 residues. CDR1 and CDR2 from the germline V gene are SEHNR and FQNEAQ (reference sequence). V lost 4 bases, J lost 0 bases, and 6 bases lay in between. The CDR3 reads CASSWGSNTGELFF. As DNA, the CDR3 is TGTGCCAGCAGCTGGGGGTCGAACACCGGGGAGCTGTTTTTT.

The rearrangement joins TRBV7-9 to TRBJ1-6, with D tentatively TRBD1 (6 bases). CDR1 SEHNR and CDR2 FQNEAQ come from the germline V gene (reference sequence). The CDR3 has 15 amino acids. V shed 4 bases and J shed 8 bases, with 15 bases lying between them. The CDR3 spells CASSSPGRGYSPLHF. Written as DNA, the CDR3 is TGTGCCAGCAGCTCCCCGGGCAGGGGTTATTCACCCCTCCACTTT.

CDR3 protein: CASSRTGDEQYF. For the CDR3, the DNA is TGTGCCAGCTCCCGGACAGGGGACGAGCAGTACTTC. The genes are TRBV18 and TRBJ2-7; the match to TRBD1 covers 9 bases. This CDR3 region has 12 residues. Trimming cost V 6 bases and J 5 bases; bases outside gene matches: 2. Germline V lookup: CDR1 KGHSH, CDR2 LQKENI.

This chain joins TRBV28 and TRBJ1-1, with D maybe TRBD1 (6 bases). Germline V gene data show CDR1 as MDHEN and CDR2 as SYDVKM. Trimming removed 5 bases from V and 4 bases from J, with 17 bases in between. The CDR3 contains 15 residues. The DNA of the CDR3 is TGTGCCAGCAGTCTAAGACAGGATTACGGCACTGAAGCTTTCTTT. Protein: CASSLRQDYGTEAFF.

This clone was picked up one time. V usage is TRBV19 and J usage is TRBJ1-6; no clear D. The CDR3 sequence is 16 residues long. V lost 4 bases and J lost 9, with 19 bases in between. The germline V gene encodes CDR1 LNHDA and CDR2 SQIVND (reference sequence). CDR3 DNA sequence: TGTGCCAGTAGTACAGGTAACGGATTCTCGGCTTCACCCCTCCACTTT. Its translation is CASSTGNGFSASPLHF. The whole variable domain, remainder taken from reference TRBV19 and TRBJ1-6, is DGGITQSPKYLFRKEGQNVTLSCEQNLNHDAMYWYRQDPGQGLRLIYYSQIVNDFQKGDIAEGYSVSREKKESFPLTVTSAQKNPTAFYLCASSTGNGFSASPLHFGNGTRLTVT.

The chain carries TRBV9 and TRBJ1-6, with D tentatively TRBD1 (5 bases). CDR1 is SGDLS, CDR2 YYNGEE, per germline. V was trimmed by 0 bases and J by 7 bases, leaving 14 bases between them. The CDR3 sequence is 16 residues long. DNA for the CDR3: TGTGCCAGCAGCGTAGAGTCGGGGCCGAGGAATTCACCCCTCCACTTT. Its protein is CASSVESGPRNSPLHF.

This rearrangement joins TRBV18 to TRBJ1-3; TRBD1 matches at 7 bases. CDR1 and CDR2 from the germline V gene are KGHSH and LQKENI. The CDR3 extends over 15 amino acids. V was pared by 6 bases and J by 0 bases, with 5 bases of the junction left unmatched. CDR3: CASSQGQISGNTIYF. The CDR3 DNA follows: TGTGCCAGCTCCCAGGGACAGATCTCTGGAAACACCATATATTTT.

The chain has TRBV9 and TRBJ2-7; maybe TRBD2 (6 bases). Germline V lookup: CDR1 SGDLS, CDR2 YYNGEE. The CDR3 sequence is 16 residues long. The ends were cut back, 3 bases at V and 0 bases at J, with 16 bases in the middle. The CDR3 DNA reads TGTGCCAGCAGCGCTGGGAGGTGGGAGCCCTCCTACGAGCAGTACTTC. Protein: CASSAGRWEPSYEQYF. Full variable domain (rest looked up from reference TRBV9 and TRBJ2-7): DSGVTQTPKHLITATGQRVTLRCSPRSGDLSVYWYQQSLDQGLQFLIQYYNGEERAKGNILERFSAQQFPDLHSELNLSSLELGDSALYFCASSAGRWEPSYEQYFGPGTRLTVT.

This clone was counted a single time. This sequence joins TRBV14 and TRBJ1-1; D call uncertain. V lost 4 bases and J lost 1, with 13 bases in between. Germline V gene data show CDR1 as SGHDN and CDR2 as FVKESK. The CDR3 sequence is 15 residues long. CDR3 amino acids: CASSLLRDTNTEAFF. Here the CDR3 DNA reads TGTGCCAGCAGCCTCTTACGGGATACGAACACTGAAGCTTTCTTT.

J is TRBJ2-1 and V is TRBV10-1; 7 nucleotides line up with TRBD2. Germline CDR1 WNHNN, CDR2 SYGVQD (reference sequence). This CDR3 comprises 16 residues. V lost 2 bases and J lost 4; bases outside the gene matches: 8. The CDR3 sequence is CASSELLAGVYNEQFF. CDR3 DNA: TGCGCCAGCAGTGAGCTCCTGGCGGGAGTTTACAATGAGCAGTTCTTC.

V usage is TRBV5-1 and J usage is TRBJ2-1, with 7 bases that match TRBD2. The germline V gene has CDR1 SGHRS and CDR2 YFSETQ. The CDR3 is 13 amino acids. The trim removed 1 base at V and 7 bases at J, leaving 2 bases unmatched. The CDR3 coding sequence is TGCGCCAGCAGCTTGATGGGGGGGAATGAGCAGTTCTTC. This sequence encodes CASSLMGGNEQFF. The full variable domain, its missing parts supplied by reference TRBV5-1 and TRBJ2-1, is KAGVTQTPRYLIKTRGQQVTLSCSPISGHRSVSWYQQTPGQGLQFLFEYFSETQRNKGNFPGRFSGRQFSNSRSEMNVSTLELGDSALYLCASSLMGGNEQFFGPGTRLTVL.

The CDR3 coding sequence is TGTGCCAGCAGCTCGCAAGGCAAAGGAGGGAATGAGCAGTTCTTC. This translates into CASSSQGKGGNEQFF. The genes are TRBV5-6 and TRBJ2-1, with a tentative D call TRBD2 (6 bases). CDR1 is SGHDT and CDR2 is YYEEEE in the germline V gene. The V gene lost 3 bases and the J gene lost 7 bases, with 17 bases spanning the gap. The CDR3 loop spans 15 amino acids.

This chain uses TRBV7-2 with TRBJ1-3; D is perhaps TRBD1 (5 bases). Germline CDR1 SGHTA, CDR2 FQGNSA. CDR3 length equals 13 residues. The V end lost 1 base, the J end lost 7 bases, and 8 bases lay between the germline ends. CDR3 region: CASSLVRGNTIYF. CDR3 in DNA: TGTGCCAGCAGCTTAGTTCGGGGGAACACCATATATTTT.

V usage is TRBV5-5 and J usage is TRBJ2-2, with 12 bases matching TRBD2. The CDR3 loop spans 17 amino acids. The germline V gene has CDR1 SGHKS and CDR2 YYEKEE (reference sequence). The ends lost 3 bases at V and 0 bases at J; junction bases unmatched: 3. The CDR3 is CASSSLAGGTNTGELFF. The DNA of the CDR3 is TGTGCCAGCAGCTCACTAGCGGGGGGTACGAACACCGGGGAGCTGTTTTTT.

In its sample, this clone was seen a few times. The V gene is TRBV11-2, the J gene TRBJ2-1; D is unresolved. CDR3 length: 11 amino acids. Germline CDR1 SGHAT, CDR2 FQNNGV. Trimming pared 1 base from V and 8 bases from J, leaving 3 bases between. The CDR3 protein is CASSLVDEQFF. For the CDR3, the DNA is TGTGCCAGCAGCTTAGTCGATGAGCAGTTCTTC. The variable domain in full, completed from reference TRBV11-2 and TRBJ2-1, reads EAGVAQSPRYKIIEKRQSVAFWCNPISGHATLYWYQQILGQGPKLLIQFQNNGVVDDSQLPKDRFSAERLKGVDSTLKIQPAKLEDSAVYLCASSLVDEQFFGPGTRLTVL.

The rearrangement links TRBV3-1 (or the pseudogene TRBV3-2) to TRBJ2-3, with D maybe TRBD2 (6 bases). This CDR3 spans 15 amino acids. The V end was cut by 4 bases, the J end by 3 bases, with 14 bases between. Germline loops: CDR1 LGHDT, CDR2 YNNKEL (reference sequence). The CDR3 protein is CASSPRRAGTDTQYF. CDR3 DNA sequence: TGTGCCAGCAGCCCCCGGCGGGCGGGGACAGATACGCAGTATTTT.